This passage covers 11 T cell receptor beta chains from one sample sequenced in a study of blood T cells in healthy people across ages. Together with a sample-barcoded 5' primer, a J-beta primer mix was included in a second PCR lasting roughly 6 to 12 cycles. TCRdb reprocessed the 5' RACE reads with MiXCR, giving one entry per CDR3 protein. The sample records hundreds of thousands of distinct CDR3 sequences, roughly 56% being singletons. Sequenced material: blood. These receptors all stem from a middle-aged man in good health.

The CDR3 sequence is CASSKTSGGQETQYF. The CDR3, as DNA: TGTGCCAGCAGTAAAACTAGCGGGGGGCAAGAGACCCAGTACTTC. The chain is built from TRBV7-9 and TRBJ2-5; 12 bases are shared with TRBD2. The CDR3 extends over 15 amino acids. J lost 2 bases, V lost 6 bases, and 4 bases had no gene match. CDR1 and CDR2 (germline): SEHNR, FQNEAQ (reference sequence).

The genes are TRBV20-1 and TRBJ2-3, with TRBD2 matching over 9 bases. The germline V gene has CDR1 DFQATT and CDR2 SNEGSKA (reference sequence). The CDR3 spans 15 residues. With V trimmed by 3 bases and J by 1 base, 5 bases remained unmatched. The CDR3 bases are TGCAGTGCTAGTATGGCTAGCGGGGGCACAGATACGCAGTATTTT. This sequence encodes CSASMASGGTDTQYF.

The chain has TRBV12-3 or TRBV12-4 and TRBJ1-2, with unresolved D. V lost 3 bases and J lost 8, with 7 bases in between. The CDR3 is 11 amino acids. The chain's CDR3 is CASSLYGGYTF. In DNA form, the CDR3 reads TGTGCCAGCAGTTTGTATGGCGGCTACACCTTC.

The chain employs TRBV6-5 and TRBJ2-1, with D possibly TRBD2 on 5 matching bases. The CDR3 spans 16 residues. The germline V and J ends were trimmed by 1 base and 5 bases, with 15 bases remaining between them. CDR1 and CDR2 from the germline V gene are MNHEY and SVGAGI. CDR3 in DNA: TGTGCCAGCAGTTACTTGCCCCGGGAAACGGACAATGAGCAGTTCTTC. Translating it yields CASSYLPRETDNEQFF.

Only a few counts were recorded for this clonotype. The CDR3 region is CSASRPDWDGTQYF. CDR3 coding DNA: TGCAGTGCCTCTCGACCAGACTGGGACGGTACGCAGTATTTT. The chain has TRBV20-1 and TRBJ2-3; D assignment may be TRBD1 or TRBD2 (5 bases each). Germline V gene data show CDR1 as DFQATT and CDR2 as SNEGSKA (reference sequence). Trimming removed 6 bases at V and 8 bases at J, with 21 bases between. The CDR3 length is 14 residues.

The V call is TRBV4-1, the J call TRBJ2-2; D not resolved. Trimming pared 4 bases from V and 1 base from J, leaving 13 bases between. Germline V lookup: CDR1 MGHRA, CDR2 YSYEKL. CDR3 size: 16 residues. The CDR3 reads CASSLEDGRNTGELFF. The CDR3 nucleotides are TGCGCCAGCAGCCTAGAAGACGGTAGGAACACCGGGGAGCTGTTTTTT.

The genes are TRBV7-3 and TRBJ1-2; maybe TRBD1 (6 bases). CDR3 size: 15 residues. Germline CDR1 is SGHTA and CDR2 is FQGTGA. Trimming left V 7 bases short and J 7 bases short, with 22 bases between. The CDR3 here is CASNLTVAGACGYTF. The CDR3 DNA follows: TGTGCCAGCAACCTTACCGTCGCAGGGGCCTGTGGCTACACCTTC. Supplemented by reference TRBV7-3 and TRBJ1-2, the full variable domain reads GAGVSQTPSNKVTEKGKYVELRCDPISGHTALYWYRQSLGQGPEFLIYFQGTGAADDSGLPNDRFFAVRPEGSVSTLKIQRTERGDSAVYLCASNLTVAGACGYTFGSGTRLTVV.

V gene TRBV15 combines with J gene TRBJ2-7, with D hard to call. Near its end, the DNA agrees better with TRBJ2-5, so the J call may be wrong. CDR3 size: 12 residues. CDR1 and CDR2 from the germline V gene are LNHNV and YYDKDF (reference sequence). The CDR3 DNA sequence: TGTGCCACCAGCAGAGATTTTGAGACCCAGTACTTC. It specifies CATSRDFETQYF.

The table lists this clonotype with a count of one. The CDR3 loop reads CVVIVAGRTYEQYF. The CDR3, as DNA: TGTGTGGTCATAGTGGCAGGCCGAACCTACGAGCAGTACTTC. The chain uses TRBV2 and TRBJ2-7, with unresolved D. Germline assignment: CDR1 SNHLY and CDR2 FYNNEI. The CDR3 has 14 amino acids.

This clonotype showed up just a few times. The V and J genes are TRBV28 and TRBJ2-1; possible D gene TRBD1, 5 bases. This CDR3 region has 12 residues. V lost 7 bases and J lost 11, with 15 bases in between. Germline V gives CDR1 MDHEN, CDR2 SYDVKM. CDR3: CASKRGEPKQFF. In DNA form, the CDR3 reads TGTGCCAGCAAAAGGGGCGAGCCGAAGCAGTTCTTC.

This chain links TRBV29-1 with TRBJ1-2, with TRBD1 as a possible D gene (6 bases). The CDR3 extends over 15 amino acids. Per the germline V gene, CDR1 is SQVTM and CDR2 is ANQGSEA. Trimming cost V 0 bases and J 8 bases, with 19 bases left between them. The CDR3, as DNA: TGCAGCGTTGAAGACCCAATCATGACAGGCGAAGGCTACACCTTC. It encodes CSVEDPIMTGEGYTF.